One and the same sample provided the 2 T cell receptor beta chains below, sequenced in a study of cytomegalovirus exposure and HLA in healthy donors. In the PCR, 60 Vbeta and 13 Jbeta primers were used. The data were produced by immunoSEQ multiplex PCR, yet TCRdb's version contains in-frame clones alone and is incomplete. The sample lists under 150,000 clones, over 80% occurring once. Sequencing was carried out using PBMCs. These receptors came from a man between 35 and 55 years old in good health and CMV-seronegative.

The V call is TRBV5-1, the J call TRBJ2-1; 10 nucleotides line up with TRBD2. The CDR3 spans 15 residues. The V gene's germline CDR1 is SGHRS and CDR2 YFSETQ. V lost 0 bases, J lost 4 bases, and 1 base stayed unmatched. CDR3 coding DNA: TGCGCCAGCAGCTTGGGGACTAGCGGTTACAATGAGCAGTTCTTC. Amino acid sequence: CASSLGTSGYNEQFF.

About this clone itself: This same CDR3 is encoded by further DNA sequences in the sample. The rearrangement uses TRBV5-1 and TRBJ2-2, with D tentatively TRBD1 (6 bases). V was trimmed by 4 bases and J by 1 base, leaving 11 bases between them. The germline CDR1 and CDR2 sequences are SGHRS and YFSETQ. This CDR3 is built from 15 residues. This CDR3 reads CASSPGHLNTGELFF. CDR3 coding DNA: TGCGCCAGCAGCCCGGGACACCTGAACACCGGGGAGCTGTTTTTT.